This TCR beta chain was sequenced for a study of blood T cell repertoires in COVID-19. Ages ranged from about 18 to 89 years, with residence in 24 US areas. The germline V gene has CDR1 MDHEN and CDR2 SYDVKM. This CDR3 comprises 16 residues. With 11 bases clipped from V and 1 base from J, the junction kept 14 bases outside the gene matches. In the authors' workflow: Estimates of nucleated cell counts were drawn from the amplification of reference gene primers. Clones were read by immunoSEQ multiplex PCR, and TCRdb kept only the in-frame ones, dropping some. The D gene and trimming were derived from the DNA, and the V and J assignments and clone size from that table. The table shows approximately 270,000 clones, with 70% to 90% occurring only once.

Specimen: PBMCs or T cells enriched from blood (not recorded which). The rearrangement uses TRBV28 and TRBJ1-1, with 9 bases identical to TRBD1. This sequence was found in a woman aged 25 to 39 with acute COVID-19. Here the CDR3 reads CAVNRDRARSNTEAFF. DNA for the CDR3: TGTGCCGTGAACCGGGACAGGGCTCGATCGAACACTGAAGCTTTCTTT.